The entry that follows covers one T cell receptor beta chain sequence. The data were taken from a study of blood T cell repertoires in COVID-19. About the study: Whether acute or convalescent, the COVID-19 samples came from the United States, Italy and Spain. Sample material is recorded as cDNA or gDNA derived from T cells, B-cell-depleted T cells, or PBMCs.

The table came from immunoSEQ multiplex PCR; TCRdb's copy has only in-frame clones and leaves some out. The sample has hundreds of thousands of clones; around nine tenths are singletons. This TCR was sampled from a man aged 18 to 29 with active or convalescent COVID-19. Sequencing was carried out using peripheral blood.

The CDR3 reads CATSLGERSRDEKLFF. In DNA, the CDR3 is TGTGCCACCAGTCTTGGGGAGAGGTCACGAGATGAAAAACTGTTTTTT. The V gene is TRBV15, the J gene TRBJ1-4; D ambiguous. Trimming stripped 6 bases from V and 6 bases from J, with 20 bases between. Germline CDR1 is LNHNV and CDR2 is YYDKDF (reference sequence). There are 16 residues in the CDR3.